These T cell receptor beta chains were read from a single sample in a study of blood T cell repertoires in COVID-19. Assay: immunoSEQ multiplex PCR; the TCRdb copy retains only in-frame clones and omits some. This table has roughly 200,000 clones, roughly 87% appearing once. The sample was PBMCs or T cells enriched from blood (not recorded which). The receptors derive from a woman aged 40 to 50 with acute COVID-19. Both conserved end residues are trimmed from each CDR3. Clone size is stated in some rows and not others, as once, few, many or a class when expanded.

ASSSSGPGELF TRBV12-3/TRBV12-4 NA
ASSQGGSGNTIY TRBV5-1 once
ASSRGRASYNSPLH TRBV5-5 NA
ASSLRGNYNEQF TRBV7-3 NA
AWSDFKRGVETQY TRBV30 NA
AWSSGSRNYGYT TRBV30 NA
ASNIDRGVRTEAF TRBV2 NA
ASRLTGPYGYT TRBV6-5 NA
ASRPQGRLGNEQF TRBV28 NA
ATSRDRGQETQY TRBV15 NA
ASKPTSGNPNEQF TRBV2 once
AWSVKTGGRETQY TRBV30 NA
ASHRDTEAF TRBV6-5 NA
ASGLRDRATDTQY TRBV12-5 NA
ASSTSGGRETQY TRBV7-8 NA
ASSYGREGHYGYT TRBV6-2/TRBV6-3 NA
ASSSPGTSGLMRQF TRBV11-2 NA
ASSTASGSSGNTIY TRBV5-1 NA
ASSLARGQGREKLF TRBV7-8 NA
ASSVGGLGQVISGANVLT TRBV9 once
ASSPSQVTYSNQPQH TRBV2 NA
ASSSRLAPETQY TRBV6-5 NA
ASSSDEGGEKLF TRBV5-1 NA
ASSLVGGQGLLAKNIQY TRBV7-9 NA
ASSRLAGSTDTQY TRBV6-5 NA
ATRQTGARNQPQH TRBV19 NA
AWSDGQGAKTQY TRBV30 NA
ASSAGQGTNEKLF TRBV4-2 NA
ASIPDRVLDFSYEQY TRBV2 NA
ASSQGPTGHNEQF TRBV14 NA
ASSAPGQGARTEAF TRBV7-2 few
ASSPPGLTGLETQY TRBV18 NA
ASSQVSGGGTGANVLT TRBV4-1 NA
ASGDRDYAYNNEQF TRBV2 NA
ASSQGGQPQH TRBV5-6 NA
ASSPGQGSLGGTEAF TRBV4-2 NA
AISESGLGTDTQY TRBV10-3 NA
ASARMEETQY TRBV12-5 NA
ASSSRGAPYNEQF TRBV7-2 NA
ASSVRKEYLHGYT TRBV9 NA
ASSERGRITGELF TRBV2 NA
ASSVEGAGAGGELF TRBV9 NA
ASSSTFSGRRKTQY TRBV5-1 NA
ASSQTGTNSPLH TRBV3-1/TRBV3-2 NA
ASSLAGGLETQY TRBV11-2 NA
ASSISPGTSGTFTDTQY TRBV9 NA
AISELGREQY TRBV10-3 NA
ASSISHDRGDTGELF TRBV19 NA
ASSLGGQTNEKLF TRBV5-1 once
ASSLVRGYEQY TRBV7-9 NA
AWSIGTSGEYNEQF TRBV30 NA
ASSQETSTSGVQY TRBV4-2 NA
ASSVGQVYEQY TRBV19 NA
ASRLAGANTGELF TRBV6-5 NA
ASSPAGGRAYNEQF TRBV6-2/TRBV6-3 NA